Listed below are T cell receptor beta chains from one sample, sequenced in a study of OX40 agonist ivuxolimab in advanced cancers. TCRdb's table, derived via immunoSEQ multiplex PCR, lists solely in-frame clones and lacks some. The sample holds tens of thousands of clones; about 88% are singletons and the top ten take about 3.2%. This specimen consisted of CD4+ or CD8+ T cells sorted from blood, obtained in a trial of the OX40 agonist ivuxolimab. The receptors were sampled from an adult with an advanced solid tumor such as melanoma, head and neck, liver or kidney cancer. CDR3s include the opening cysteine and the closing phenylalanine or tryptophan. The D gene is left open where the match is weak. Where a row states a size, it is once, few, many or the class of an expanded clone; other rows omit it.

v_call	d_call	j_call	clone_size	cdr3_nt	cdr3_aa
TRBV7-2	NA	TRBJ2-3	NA	TGTGCCAGCAGCTTAGTGGGGGCAGGGACAGATACGCAGTATTTT	CASSLVGAGTDTQYF
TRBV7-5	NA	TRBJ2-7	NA	TGTGCCAGAAGCCCCTGGGTTGAGCAGTACTTC	CARSPWVEQYF
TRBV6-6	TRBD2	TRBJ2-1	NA	TGTGCCAGCTCGACTAGCGGGGAGTACAATGAGCAGTTCTTC	CASSTSGEYNEQFF
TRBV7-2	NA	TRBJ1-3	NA	TGTGCCAGCAGCACCTATCGGCGGAGCTCTGGAAACACCATATATTTT	CASSTYRRSSGNTIYF
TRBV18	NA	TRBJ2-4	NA	TGTGCCAGCTCACCACGGGACGGATTAGCCAAAAACATTCAGTACTTC	CASSPRDGLAKNIQYF
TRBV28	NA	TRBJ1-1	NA	TGTGCCAGCAGTTCTCCTATCCAGGGGTTGAACACTGAAGCTTTCTTT	CASSSPIQGLNTEAFF
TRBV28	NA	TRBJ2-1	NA	TGTGCCAGCAATACGGACAAAGAAGAGCAGTTCTTC	CASNTDKEEQFF
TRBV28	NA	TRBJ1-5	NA	TGTGCCAGCAGCGGGGCAGGTTTTGCGATCAATCAGCCCCAGCATTTT	CASSGAGFAINQPQHF
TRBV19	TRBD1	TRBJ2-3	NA	TGTGCCAGTAGCGACCCGGGACAGGGGAAGGGCACAGATACGCAGTATTTT	CASSDPGQGKGTDTQYF
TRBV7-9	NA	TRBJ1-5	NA	TGTGCCAGCAGCTTAAACGGATATAGCAATCAGCCCCAGCATTTT	CASSLNGYSNQPQHF
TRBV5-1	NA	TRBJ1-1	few	TGCGCCAGCAGCGTAATTGCCAGGGGCGGGAACACTGAAGCTTTCTTT	CASSVIARGGNTEAFF
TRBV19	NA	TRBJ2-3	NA	TGTGCCAGTAGTACCGGAGCGGGCACAGATACGCAGTATTTT	CASSTGAGTDTQYF
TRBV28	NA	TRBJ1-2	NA	TGTGCCAGCACCCCCGGCGGATTAAGGGCGGGCTACACCTTC	CASTPGGLRAGYTF
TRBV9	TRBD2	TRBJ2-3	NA	TGTGCCAGCAGCGTGTCGACTAGCGGGGGCACAGATACGCAGTATTTT	CASSVSTSGGTDTQYF
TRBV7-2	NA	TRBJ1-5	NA	TGTGCCAGCAGCTTAGGATCCAGGCTACTCAATCAGCCCCAGCATTTT	CASSLGSRLLNQPQHF
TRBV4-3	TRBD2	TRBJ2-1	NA	TGCGCCAGCAGCCAACTCCCTCTAGCGGGGGGTTACAATGAGCAGTTCTTC	CASSQLPLAGGYNEQFF
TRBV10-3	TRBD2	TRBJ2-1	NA	TGTGCCATCAGTGAGTCAGAAGCGGGAGGGTATAGCTCCTACAATGAGCAGTTCTTC	CAISESEAGGYSSYNEQFF
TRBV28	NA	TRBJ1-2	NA	TGTGCCAGCAGTTTGGACAAATACTATGGCTACACCTTC	CASSLDKYYGYTF
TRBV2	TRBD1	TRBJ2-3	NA	TGTGCCAGCAGTGAAGCGGGGACAGGGGCCGATACGCAGTATTTT	CASSEAGTGADTQYF
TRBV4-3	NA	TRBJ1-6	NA	TGCGCCAGCAGCCAAGGGCTCGGCAGGGCACTCAATTCACCCCTCCACTTT	CASSQGLGRALNSPLHF
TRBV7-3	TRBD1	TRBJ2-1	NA	TGTGCCAGCAGCCCGGACAGGGATCGGAATGAGCAGTTCTTC	CASSPDRDRNEQFF